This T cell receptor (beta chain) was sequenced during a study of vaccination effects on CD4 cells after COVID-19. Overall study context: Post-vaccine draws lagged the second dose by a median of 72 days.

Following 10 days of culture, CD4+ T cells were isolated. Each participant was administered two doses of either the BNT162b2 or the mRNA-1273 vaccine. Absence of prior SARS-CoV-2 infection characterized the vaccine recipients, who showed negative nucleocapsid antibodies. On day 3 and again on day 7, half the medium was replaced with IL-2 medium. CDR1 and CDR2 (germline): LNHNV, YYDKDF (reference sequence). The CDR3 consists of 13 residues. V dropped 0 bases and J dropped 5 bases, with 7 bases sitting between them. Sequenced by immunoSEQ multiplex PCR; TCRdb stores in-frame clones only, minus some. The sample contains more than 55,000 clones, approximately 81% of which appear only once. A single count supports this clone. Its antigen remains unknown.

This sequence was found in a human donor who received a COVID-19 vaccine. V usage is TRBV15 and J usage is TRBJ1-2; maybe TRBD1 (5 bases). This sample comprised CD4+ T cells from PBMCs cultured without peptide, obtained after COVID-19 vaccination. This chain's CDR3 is CATSREGGYGYTF. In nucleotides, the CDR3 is TGTGCCACCAGCAGAGAGGGGGGATATGGCTACACCTTC.